These T cell receptor beta chains were read from a single sample in a study of blood T cell repertoires in COVID-19. The protocol was immunoSEQ multiplex PCR, while the TCRdb copy is restricted to in-frame clones and leaves out a portion. Of approximately 120,000 clones in the sample, approximately 85% were seen once. Sequenced input: peripheral blood. These TCRs come from a man younger than 45 with COVID-19, enrolled during active disease. The CDR3 runs from the conserved cysteine through the conserved F or W. A D gene is named only where the DNA matches it firmly. Some rows mark clone size as missing; the rest say once, few, many or name a class of expanded clone.

d_gene,j_gene,v_gene,abundance,CDR3aa,CDR3nt
.,TRBJ2-2,TRBV13,.,CASRNTGGDTGELFF,TGTGCCAGCAGAAATACAGGGGGGGACACCGGGGAGCTGTTTTTT
.,TRBJ1-1,TRBV21-1,.,CASSKEAPGRDTEAFF,TGTGCCAGCAGCAAAGAGGCCCCAGGGAGGGACACTGAAGCTTTCTTT
TRBD1,TRBJ2-1,TRBV7-3,few,CASSLGTVNEQFF,TGTGCCAGCAGCTTAGGGACAGTAAATGAGCAGTTCTTC
.,TRBJ1-2,TRBV6-5,.,CASSRQGNYGYTF,TGTGCCAGCAGTCGGCAGGGGAACTATGGCTACACCTTC
TRBD2,TRBJ2-1,TRBV20-1,.,CSASSGGDYNEQFF,TGCAGTGCTAGTAGCGGGGGGGACTACAATGAGCAGTTCTTC
.,TRBJ2-2,TRBV18,few,CASSLLHPLSDNTGELFF,TGTGCCAGCTCACTTCTCCACCCCTTATCAGATAACACCGGGGAGCTGTTTTTT
TRBD1,TRBJ1-5,TRBV5-8,few,CASSPRTGKGNQPQHF,TGTGCCAGCAGCCCCCGGACAGGAAAGGGCAATCAGCCCCAGCATTTT
TRBD1,TRBJ1-5,TRBV6-5,.,CASSLRDRATQPQHF,TGTGCCAGCAGCCTCCGGGACAGGGCGACCCAGCCCCAGCATTTT
.,TRBJ1-1,TRBV12-3/TRBV12-4,.,CASSPGWTEAFF,TGTGCCAGCAGCCCCGGTTGGACTGAAGCTTTCTTT
TRBD1,TRBJ2-3,TRBV5-1,.,CASSTGGDTDTQYF,TGCGCCAGCAGCACAGGGGGAGACACAGATACGCAGTATTTT
.,TRBJ1-2,TRBV20-1,.,CSARSPLGYTF,TGCAGTGCTAGGTCCCCCCTGGGCTACACCTTC
TRBD2,TRBJ2-2,TRBV7-2,.,CASSPLAGANTGELFF,TGTGCCAGCAGTCCACTAGCGGGAGCGAACACCGGGGAGCTGTTTTTT
.,TRBJ2-1,TRBV3-1/TRBV3-2,.,CASSEDRMGEQFF,TGTGCCAGCAGCGAAGACAGGATGGGTGAGCAGTTCTTC
.,TRBJ1-1,TRBV19,.,CASSIAGFMNTEAFF,TGTGCCAGTAGTATAGCAGGGTTCATGAACACTGAAGCTTTCTTT
.,TRBJ2-1,TRBV3-1/TRBV3-2,.,CASSQDWAGEQFF,TGTGCCAGCAGCCAAGATTGGGCCGGTGAGCAGTTCTTC
.,TRBJ2-2,TRBV11-2,few,CASSPRPAGELFF,TGTGCCAGCAGCCCGAGGCCTGCCGGGGAGCTGTTTTTT
.,TRBJ1-5,TRBV28,.,CASSIRVSVQPQHF,TGTGCCAGCAGTATCAGGGTATCGGTTCAGCCCCAGCATTTT
.,TRBJ1-2,TRBV30,.,CAWSAAGGSLYGYTF,TGTGCCTGGAGTGCAGCGGGGGGCAGTCTCTATGGCTACACCTTC
.,TRBJ1-1,TRBV28,many,CASRQTGTEAFF,TGTGCCAGCAGGCAAACAGGGACCGAAGCTTTCTTT
.,TRBJ1-1,TRBV18,few,CASSPPSQNTEAFF,TGTGCCAGCTCACCACCGTCACAGAACACTGAAGCTTTCTTT
TRBD1,TRBJ2-7,TRBV4-1,.,CASSQEPGQGGNEQYF,TGCGCCAGCAGCCAAGAACCGGGACAGGGGGGCAACGAGCAGTACTTC
.,TRBJ1-5,TRBV6-1,.,CASSERATGTYSNQPQHF,TGTGCCAGCAGTGAAAGGGCAACAGGTACTTATAGCAATCAGCCCCAGCATTTT
TRBD1,TRBJ1-2,TRBV6-2/TRBV6-3,.,CASSPRDRANYGYTF,TGTGCCAGCAGTCCCCGGGACAGAGCTAACTATGGCTACACCTTC
.,TRBJ2-1,TRBV7-3,.,CASSPGGLSYNEQFF,TGTGCCAGCAGCCCAGGGGGACTCTCCTACAATGAGCAGTTCTTC
.,TRBJ1-1,TRBV7-8,.,CASSTQQEGTEAFF,TGTGCCAGCAGCACCCAACAGGAGGGGACTGAAGCTTTCTTT
.,TRBJ2-3,TRBV10-3,.,CAISVVGPSTDTQYF,TGTGCCATTTCGGTGGTGGGGCCTTCCACAGATACGCAGTATTTT
.,TRBJ1-6,TRBV2,.,CATNRDNSPLHF,TGTGCCACAAACAGGGATAATTCACCCCTCCACTTT
TRBD1,TRBJ1-2,TRBV4-3,.,CASSPSGQGSVNYGYTF,TGCGCCAGCAGCCCTTCAGGACAGGGGAGCGTAAACTATGGCTACACCTTC
.,TRBJ1-2,TRBV3-1/TRBV3-2,.,CASSQEAQGLDGYTF,TGTGCCAGCAGCCAAGAGGCCCAGGGCCTGGATGGCTACACCTTC
.,TRBJ2-1,TRBV7-3,.,CASSLTGEGWGYNEQFF,TGTGCCAGCAGCTTAACCGGGGAAGGTTGGGGTTACAATGAGCAGTTCTTC
TRBD1,TRBJ1-2,TRBV14,.,CASSLTDRRHGYTF,TGTGCCAGCAGCCTCACGGACAGGCGGCATGGCTACACCTTC
TRBD1,TRBJ1-4,TRBV7-6,.,CASSLGPLRQGVNEKLFF,TGTGCCAGCAGCTTAGGACCCCTTAGACAGGGGGTTAATGAAAAACTGTTTTTT
TRBD1,TRBJ1-1,TRBV6-5,.,CASRHTGGRNTEAFF,TGTGCCAGCAGACACACAGGGGGCCGGAACACTGAAGCTTTCTTT
TRBD2,TRBJ2-3,TRBV5-4,.,CASSSLAGDTDTQYF,TGTGCCAGCAGCTCCTTAGCGGGAGACACAGATACGCAGTATTTT
.,TRBJ1-5,TRBV30,.,CAWSVGGGNQPQHF,TGTGCCTGGAGTGTTGGGGGCGGCAATCAGCCCCAGCATTTT
TRBD1,TRBJ2-2,TRBV5-5,.,CASSVTGARPGELFF,TGTGCCAGCAGCGTGACAGGGGCGCGCCCCGGGGAGCTGTTTTTT
TRBD1,TRBJ1-5,TRBV19,few,CASSITGTGVELSQPQHF,TGTGCCAGTAGTATAACCGGGACAGGGGTTGAGTTGAGTCAGCCCCAGCATTTT
.,TRBJ2-7,TRBV2,.,CASRESTGGSYEQYF,TGTGCCAGCAGGGAATCGACAGGTGGCTCCTACGAGCAGTACTTC
TRBD1,TRBJ1-2,TRBV19,.,CASSREAGQLYGYTF,TGTGCCAGTAGCAGGGAGGCGGGACAGCTCTATGGCTACACCTTC
.,TRBJ1-2,TRBV28,.,CASSTGYPNYGYTF,TGTGCCAGCAGTACCGGTTATCCTAACTATGGCTACACCTTC
.,TRBJ2-5,TRBV5-6,.,CASSFGTTQETQYF,TGTGCCAGCAGCTTTGGGACAACACAAGAGACCCAGTACTTC
.,TRBJ2-1,TRBV11-3,few,CASSLAAYNEQFF,TGTGCCAGCAGCTTAGCGGCCTACAATGAGCAGTTCTTC
TRBD1,TRBJ1-5,TRBV27,.,CASSLFGQGNQPQHF,TGTGCCAGCAGTTTATTCGGACAGGGGAATCAGCCCCAGCATTTT
TRBD2,TRBJ2-3,TRBV2,.,CASPGTSGGTGKDTQYF,TGTGCCAGCCCCGGGACTAGCGGGGGGACGGGTAAGGATACGCAGTATTTT
.,TRBJ1-2,TRBV6-2/TRBV6-3,.,CASSHPGRVNYGYTF,TGTGCCAGCAGCCACCCGGGGAGGGTAAACTATGGCTACACCTTC
.,TRBJ1-5,TRBV7-8,.,CASSLAGGYGGGNQPQHF,TGTGCCAGCAGCTTAGCGGGCGGGTACGGTGGTGGCAATCAGCCCCAGCATTTT
.,TRBJ1-3,TRBV28,.,CASSLSQGYGNTIYF,TGTGCCAGCAGTTTATCACAGGGATATGGAAACACCATATATTTT
TRBD1,TRBJ1-6,TRBV3-1/TRBV3-2,.,CASSPGGTGALSSYNSPLHF,TGTGCCAGCAGCCCCGGGGGAACAGGGGCTTTAAGCTCCTATAATTCACCCCTCCACTTT
.,TRBJ1-5,TRBV24-1,few,CATSSATGYQPQHF,TGTGCCACCAGTTCGGCCACAGGGTATCAGCCCCAGCATTTT
.,TRBJ1-4,TRBV29-1,.,CSTKQGATNEKLFF,TGCAGCACAAAACAGGGCGCGACTAATGAAAAACTGTTTTTT
.,TRBJ2-1,TRBV5-4,.,CASSLQGASSYNEQFF,TGTGCCAGCAGCTTGCAAGGGGCGAGCTCCTACAATGAGCAGTTCTTC
.,TRBJ2-3,TRBV6-5,.,CASTRKGDTDTQYF,TGTGCCAGCACCCGCAAGGGGGATACAGATACGCAGTATTTT